This T cell receptor beta chain was recorded in a study of regulatory T cells in long-lasting Graves disease. Stated time point: newly diagnosed GD, antithyroid drugs for less than 3 months. Extracted RNA from PBMCs served as the source of the TCR library. The study's findings and limits: Patients with persistent Graves' had lower TCR diversity than newly diagnosed patients.

iRepertoire HTBI primers and Arm-PCR of CDR3 regions built TCR beta libraries. TCRdb re-called the multiplex PCR reads with MiXCR, one entry per CDR3 protein. The sample lists a few hundred thousand distinct CDR3 sequences, about 13% seen once, with roughly a tenth in the top ten. This CDR3 region has 16 residues. V lost 5 bases, J lost 6 bases, and 14 bases stayed unmatched. From germline, CDR1 is SGHAT and CDR2 FQNNGV. This clonotype was observed many times. Antigen specificity is unknown. A further study also used this sample, focusing on T cells in Graves' hyperthyroidism and ophthalmopathy.

The V call is TRBV11-2, the J call TRBJ2-3; 7 bases agree with TRBD2. The material sequenced was peripheral blood mononuclear cells (PBMCs), taken at new diagnosis, from a patient treated with antithyroid drugs. This receptor was taken from a man aged 25-40 years with Graves disease. As DNA, the CDR3 is TGTGCCAGCAGCGGCAGCCGGGACTACCGCTTGGATACGCAGTATTTT. This encodes CASSGSRDYRLDTQYF.